A selection of T cell receptor beta chains follows, all from one sample in a study of T cell responses to AZD1222 COVID-19 vaccine. Generated by immunoSEQ multiplex PCR, the TCRdb table keeps only in-frame clones and is missing some. The data show 150,000 to 200,000 clones, around 90% seen once. This sample comprised peripheral blood, obtained on day 0 of MenACWY control vaccination. The receptors stem from an adult in good health. Each CDR3 is given with its conserved first and last residue. The order of the fields is CDR3 length, J gene, D gene, V gene, CDR3 protein. The D gene is left open where the match is weak.

length: 15
J: TRBJ1-2
D: NA
V: TRBV19
CDR3: CASSNVRNSVYGYTF

length: 14
J: TRBJ1-1
D: TRBD1
V: TRBV7-3
CDR3: CASSSGQGHTEAFF

length: 14
J: TRBJ2-7
D: NA
V: TRBV28
CDR3: CASQFQNRLGAPHF

length: 12
J: TRBJ1-2
D: NA
V: TRBV29-1
CDR3: CSVERGDYGYTF

length: 12
J: TRBJ1-1
D: NA
V: TRBV7-9
CDR3: CASSLMNTEAFF

length: 15
J: TRBJ2-7
D: TRBD1
V: TRBV27
CDR3: CASSVGQFPIYEQYF

length: 14
J: TRBJ2-2
D: TRBD2
V: TRBV11-3
CDR3: CASSPQRGGGELFF

length: 16
J: TRBJ1-2
D: TRBD1
V: TRBV18
CDR3: CASSPQPGTGDHGYTF

length: 15
J: TRBJ1-2
D: TRBD1
V: TRBV5-6
CDR3: CASRSTGGTNYGYTF

length: 13
J: TRBJ2-7
D: NA
V: TRBV11-1
CDR3: CASSRLASYEQYF

length: 14
J: TRBJ1-1
D: NA
V: TRBV30
CDR3: CAWSRTIKGTEAFF

length: 13
J: TRBJ1-3
D: NA
V: TRBV11-3
CDR3: CASSRGVGNTIYF

length: 15
J: TRBJ2-7
D: NA
V: TRBV29-1
CDR3: CSASPRGTGRYEQYF

length: 14
J: TRBJ2-4
D: NA
V: TRBV14
CDR3: CASSQLTDGGRLYF

length: 17
J: TRBJ2-1
D: TRBD2
V: TRBV30
CDR3: CASGSGTSGRAYNEQFF

length: 14
J: TRBJ1-1
D: NA
V: TRBV20-1
CDR3: CSASLGTWNTEAFF